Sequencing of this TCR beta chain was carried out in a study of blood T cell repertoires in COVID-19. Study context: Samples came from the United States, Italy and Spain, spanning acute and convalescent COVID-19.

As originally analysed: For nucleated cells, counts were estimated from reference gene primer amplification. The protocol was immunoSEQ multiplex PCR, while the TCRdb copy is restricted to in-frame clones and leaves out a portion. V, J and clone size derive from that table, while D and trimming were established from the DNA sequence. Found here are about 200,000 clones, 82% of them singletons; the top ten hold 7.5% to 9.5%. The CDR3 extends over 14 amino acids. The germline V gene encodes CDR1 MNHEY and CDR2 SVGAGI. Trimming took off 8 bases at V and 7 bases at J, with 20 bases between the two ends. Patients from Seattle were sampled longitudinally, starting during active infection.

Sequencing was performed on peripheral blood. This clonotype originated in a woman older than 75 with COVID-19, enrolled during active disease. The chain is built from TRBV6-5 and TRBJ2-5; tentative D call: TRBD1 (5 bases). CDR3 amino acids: CASQPGPGIGTQYF. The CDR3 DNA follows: TGTGCCAGCCAACCAGGGCCCGGTATAGGGACCCAGTACTTC.